One sample yielded the 11 T cell receptor beta chains listed below, sequenced in a study of OX40 agonist ivuxolimab in advanced cancers. TCRdb's copy holds only in-frame clones and misses some; the assay was immunoSEQ multiplex PCR. The repertoire includes about 48,000 clones, about 87% of them detected once, and less than 60% sits in the top ten. The specimen was CD4+ or CD8+ T cells sorted from blood, collected in a trial of the OX40 agonist ivuxolimab. The receptors were gathered from an adult with an advanced solid tumor such as melanoma, head and neck, liver or kidney cancer.

The V and J genes are TRBV6-5 and TRBJ2-2; unclear D gene. The CDR3 is 11 amino acids. Germline V gives CDR1 MNHEY, CDR2 SVGAGI. The CDR3 reads CVIGVTGELFF. The CDR3 DNA is TGTGTGATCGGAGTCACCGGGGAGCTGTTTTTT.

CDR3 loop: CASSIGVAGHTEAFF. The CDR3, as DNA: TGTGCCAGTAGTATCGGGGTGGCAGGGCATACTGAAGCTTTCTTT. The V gene is TRBV19, the J gene TRBJ1-1, with TRBD1 as a possible D gene (5 bases). The CDR3 consists of 15 residues. Trimming pared 3 bases from V and 5 bases from J, leaving 16 bases between. Germline-derived CDR1 and CDR2 are LNHDA and SQIVND (reference sequence).

V is TRBV11-2 and J is TRBJ2-1; perhaps D is TRBD1 or TRBD2 (7 bases each). V was cut by 4 bases and J by 9 bases, with 16 bases left in between. CDR1 is SGHAT, CDR2 FQNNGV, per germline. The CDR3 runs 14 residues. Here the CDR3 DNA reads TGTGCCAGCAGCTGGGAGGGACAGCCAATTGAGCAGTTCTTC. It specifies CASSWEGQPIEQFF.

The chain employs TRBV27 and TRBJ2-7; D not certain. The germline V gene has CDR1 MNHEY and CDR2 SMNVEV (reference sequence). The CDR3 is 13 residues long. V dropped 3 bases and J dropped 0 bases, with 6 bases sitting between them. CDR3 residues: CASSFSTSYEQYF. The CDR3 DNA reads as TGTGCCAGCAGTTTCTCTACCTCCTACGAGCAGTACTTC.

The gene calls are TRBV30 and TRBJ1-1; 8 bases match TRBD1. Germline V CDR1 and CDR2: GTSNPN, SVGIG (reference sequence). The junction had 5 bases not matched to a gene; V was cut back by 2 bases and J by 0 bases. The CDR3 loop spans 15 amino acids. The CDR3 loop reads CAWSPGTGMNTEAFF. In DNA, the CDR3 is TGTGCCTGGAGTCCCGGGACAGGAATGAACACTGAAGCTTTCTTT. Drawing the rest from reference TRBV30 and TRBJ1-1, the complete variable domain is SQTIHQWPATLVQPVGSPLSLECTVEGTSNPNLYWYRQAAGRGLQLLFYSVGIGQISSEVPQNLSASRPQDRQFILSSKKLLLSDSGFYLCAWSPGTGMNTEAFFGQGTRLTVV.

The chain links TRBV10-3 to TRBJ1-2, with D unclear. This CDR3 spans 13 amino acids. The V gene's germline CDR1 is ENHRY and CDR2 SYGVKD. Trimming took 3 bases from V and 3 from J, leaving 8 bases between them. The CDR3 here is CAISDVQDYGYTF. CDR3 in DNA: TGTGCCATCAGTGATGTGCAGGACTATGGCTACACCTTC.

V usage is TRBV9 and J usage is TRBJ2-7, with a tentative D call TRBD2 (6 bases). In germline, CDR1 is SGDLS, CDR2 YYNGEE. The CDR3 has 15 residues. V lost 4 bases and J lost 0, with 14 bases in between. CDR3 protein: CASSLRDSSSYEQYF. CDR3 DNA sequence: TGTGCCAGCAGCCTGCGGGACTCGAGCTCCTACGAGCAGTACTTC.

This chain connects TRBV6-5 to TRBJ1-2; TRBD1 agrees at 10 bases. Germline assignment: CDR1 MNHEY and CDR2 SVGAGI. The CDR3 loop spans 15 amino acids. V gave up 2 bases and J gave up 2 bases; unmatched junction bases: 2. CDR3 DNA: TGTGCCAGCAGTTACGGGACAGGGGTGAACTATGGCTACACCTTC. It encodes CASSYGTGVNYGYTF.

The rearrangement links TRBV7-9 to TRBJ2-7, with 11 bases lining up with TRBD1. CDR3 length equals 13 residues. J was trimmed by 4 bases and V by 4 bases; bases with no gene match: 0. Germline V lookup: CDR1 SEHNR, CDR2 FQNEAQ (reference sequence). For the CDR3, the DNA is TGTGCCAGCAGCTGGGACAGGGGGTACGAGCAGTACTTC. This encodes CASSWDRGYEQYF.

The chain carries TRBV27 and TRBJ2-7; perhaps D is TRBD1 or TRBD2 (5 bases each). Trimming pared 2 bases from V and 4 bases from J, leaving 12 bases between. Germline CDR1 is MNHEY and CDR2 is SMNVEV (reference sequence). The CDR3 has 14 amino acids. CDR3: CASSLGQGGYEQYF. The CDR3 DNA sequence: TGTGCCAGCAGTTTAGGGCAGGGCGGGTACGAGCAGTACTTC.

This chain uses TRBV30 with TRBJ2-7; no firm D call. Germline V gene data show CDR1 as GTSNPN and CDR2 as SVGIG (reference sequence). The CDR3 extends over 11 amino acids. V lost 0 bases and J 3 bases, leaving 3 bases between the germline ends. In DNA, the CDR3 is TGTGCCTGGAGTGTTGGCTACGAGCAGTACTTC. Encoded protein: CAWSVGYEQYF.